These 26 T cell receptor beta chains originate from one sample sequenced in a study of blood T cell repertoires in COVID-19. Some clones are missing from TCRdb's copy, which holds only in-frame ones; the method was immunoSEQ multiplex PCR. The sample shows around 78,000 clones, about 90% of them seen only once. The sequencing input was peripheral blood. These receptors all stem from a woman aged 45-65 years in a cohort sampled during active COVID-19.

This clone has only one observation. This chain connects TRBV7-6 to TRBJ2-1, with 8 bases matching TRBD2. Looked up from germline, CDR1 is SGHVS and CDR2 is FNYEAQ. Trimming at V came to 5 bases and at J to 0 bases, leaving 9 bases not matched to a gene. The CDR3 contains 17 residues. The CDR3 sequence: CASSTTLAGSSYNEQFF. The CDR3 bases are TGTGCCAGCAGCACAACGCTAGCGGGCTCCTCCTACAATGAGCAGTTCTTC.

The CDR3 loop is CASRTGGVDQPQHF. The CDR3 DNA reads as TGTGCCAGCAGGACCGGGGGGGTGGATCAGCCCCAGCATTTT. The chain joins TRBV2 to TRBJ1-5; TRBD1 is a possible D gene (5 bases). V was clipped by 6 bases and J by 5 bases, with 14 bases between them. Per germline, CDR1 SNHLY and CDR2 FYNNEI. The CDR3 has 14 amino acids.

J is TRBJ1-2 and V is TRBV7-9, with a tentative D call TRBD1 (5 bases). Trimming left V 5 bases short and J 7 bases short, with 8 bases between. The CDR3 covers 11 residues. Germline CDR1 and CDR2: SEHNR and FQNEAQ (reference sequence). The CDR3 reads CASSPTAGYTF. Written as DNA, the CDR3 is TGTGCCAGCAGCCCGACAGCTGGCTACACCTTC.

The genes are TRBV28 and TRBJ1-6, with D unresolved. Looked up from germline, CDR1 is MDHEN and CDR2 is SYDVKM. CDR3 length: 16 amino acids. Trimming stripped 6 bases from V and 1 base from J, with 13 bases between. CDR3 nucleotides: TGTGCCAGCAGCCCCTCGGAGGGTTCCTATAATTCACCCCTCCACTTT. This translates into CASSPSEGSYNSPLHF.

The chain combines TRBV28 with TRBJ2-7, with 9 bases identical to TRBD2. Unmatched junction bases numbered 9, after V lost 7 bases and J lost 2 bases. The germline CDR1 and CDR2 sequences are MDHEN and SYDVKM. CDR3 length: 15 amino acids. The CDR3 sequence is CASIPATSGPYEQYF. The CDR3, as DNA: TGTGCCAGCATCCCAGCGACTAGCGGCCCCTACGAGCAGTACTTC.

This chain links TRBV6-5 with TRBJ2-3; weak D call: TRBD1 (6 bases). Looked up from germline, CDR1 is MNHEY and CDR2 is SVGAGI. The CDR3 spans 13 residues. The V and J ends lost 11 bases and 0 bases respectively, with 12 bases between them. The CDR3 here is CAGRQASTDTQYF. DNA for the CDR3: TGTGCCGGCCGACAGGCTAGCACAGATACGCAGTATTTT.

The rearrangement uses TRBV5-6 and TRBJ2-3; TRBD2 matches at 10 bases. From germline, CDR1 is SGHDT and CDR2 YYEEEE. V dropped 1 base and J dropped 5; count of bases not matched to a gene: 4. The CDR3 is 15 residues long. The chain's CDR3 is CASSLPLAGVDTQYF. CDR3 coding DNA: TGTGCCAGCAGCTTGCCTCTAGCGGGAGTAGATACGCAGTATTTT.

The V gene is TRBV18, the J gene TRBJ2-2; TRBD1 aligns across 7 bases. The CDR3 sequence is 16 residues long. Germline lookup yields CDR1 KGHSH and CDR2 LQKENI. Trimming removed 2 bases from V and 0 bases from J; junction bases left unmatched: 3. As DNA, the CDR3 is TGTGCCAGCTCACCAGAGACAGGGTCGAACACCGGGGAGCTGTTTTTT. This codes for CASSPETGSNTGELFF.

J is TRBJ2-4 and V is TRBV27, with a tentative D call TRBD1 (6 bases). V was shortened by 5 bases and J by 6 bases, with 14 bases between the two germline ends. This CDR3 is built from 14 residues. Germline CDR1 is MNHEY and CDR2 is SMNVEV (reference sequence). CDR3 sequence: CASSPGTLRNIQYF. The DNA of the CDR3 is TGTGCCAGCAGTCCAGGGACATTAAGAAACATTCAGTACTTC.

For this clone: Additional DNA sequences in this sample encode the identical CDR3. This chain links TRBV18 with TRBJ2-7, with TRBD2 matching over 7 bases. The CDR3 is 15 amino acids. After removal of 3 bases from V and 3 bases from J, the junction contained 8 bases not matched to a gene. CDR1 is KGHSH and CDR2 is LQKENI in the germline V gene. Here the CDR3 reads CASSPSGGSSYEQYF. The CDR3 region has the DNA TGTGCCAGCTCACCCTCAGGCGGGAGCAGCTACGAGCAGTACTTC.

The count of this clone is one. This sequence joins TRBV15 and TRBJ1-1; D perhaps matches TRBD1 (5 bases). The germline CDR1 and CDR2 sequences are LNHNV and YYDKDF (reference sequence). Trimming pared 7 bases from V and 1 base from J, leaving 13 bases between. This CDR3 has 14 amino acids. Written as DNA, the CDR3 is TGTGCCACCACCCTGGGCAGGGCGAACACTGAAGCTTTCTTT. This sequence encodes CATTLGRANTEAFF.

V is TRBV5-4 and J is TRBJ2-7; 14 nucleotides match TRBD2. Germline V lookup: CDR1 SGHNT, CDR2 YYREEE (reference sequence). V was clipped by 4 bases and J by 6 bases; unmatched bases: 12. This CDR3 region has 17 residues. The CDR3 nucleotides are TGTGCCAGCAGCGCGAGACTAGCGGGAGGGCCTAGGAGCGAGCAGTACTTC. It yields the protein CASSARLAGGPRSEQYF.

This clone came up once. The rearrangement links TRBV29-1 to TRBJ2-1; TRBD2 agrees at 9 bases. The CDR3 consists of 14 residues. The germline CDR1 and CDR2 sequences are SQVTM and ANQGSEA. V trimming: 6 bases; J trimming: 8 bases; junction bases outside the gene matches: 11. The CDR3 DNA is TGCAGCGTACAGGGGCTAGCGGGATATTATGAGCAGTTCTTC. Protein sequence: CSVQGLAGYYEQFF.

The chain couples TRBV30 to TRBJ2-5; TRBD1 agrees at 9 bases. This CDR3 has 14 residues. J gave up 5 bases and V 1 base, and 5 bases lay outside the gene matches. Germline CDR1 GTSNPN, CDR2 SVGIG (reference sequence). CDR3 region: CAWSGGQGSETQYF. CDR3 DNA sequence: TGTGCCTGGAGTGGGGGACAGGGTAGTGAGACCCAGTACTTC.

This sequence joins TRBV28 and TRBJ1-5, with TRBD1 as a possible D gene (5 bases). The V end lost 7 bases, the J end lost 3 bases, and 16 bases lay between the germline ends. The V gene's germline CDR1 is MDHEN and CDR2 SYDVKM. The CDR3 runs 15 residues. CDR3 loop: CASILSTGLNQPQHF. The CDR3 DNA is TGTGCCAGCATCCTTTCCACAGGTCTCAATCAGCCCCAGCATTTT.

The CDR3 DNA sequence: TGTGCCAGCAGTTTAACCGGGAGTGGGGGTACGCAGTATTTT. As protein: CASSLTGSGGTQYF. V and J are TRBV28 and TRBJ2-3, with a weak D call TRBD2 (6 bases). With 2 bases removed from V and 8 bases from J, the gap between germline ends came to 14 bases. Germline values: CDR1 MDHEN, CDR2 SYDVKM. The CDR3 extends over 14 amino acids.

This clone was detected only a few times. The genes are TRBV10-3 and TRBJ1-1; 7 bases fit TRBD1. Per germline, CDR1 ENHRY and CDR2 SYGVKD. The CDR3 is 11 amino acids. The J segment lost 8 bases and the V segment lost 11 bases, leaving 8 bases of the junction unmatched. The DNA of the CDR3 is TGTGCCGCCGGGGGGGACAGCGAAGCTTTCTTT. Its translation: CAAGGDSEAFF.

The V call is TRBV24-1, the J call TRBJ1-5; TRBD1 agrees at 8 bases. Germline V CDR1 and CDR2: KGHDR, SFDVKD. The junction had 5 bases not matched to a gene; V was cut back by 3 bases and J by 2 bases. CDR3 length: 16 residues. Written as DNA, the CDR3 is TGTGCCACCAGTGATGATGACAGGGGTGGCAATCAGCCCCAGCATTTT. This encodes CATSDDDRGGNQPQHF.

J is TRBJ1-1 and V is TRBV5-1; a weak D match, TRBD1 (6 bases). Per germline, CDR1 SGHRS and CDR2 YFSETQ. This CDR3 is built from 13 residues. Trimming pared 5 bases from V and 1 base from J, leaving 9 bases between. The CDR3 sequence is CASRDRWNTEAFF. CDR3 nucleotide sequence: TGCGCCAGCAGAGACAGGTGGAACACTGAAGCTTTCTTT.

The chain combines TRBV3-1 (or the pseudogene TRBV3-2) with TRBJ2-3; 7 nucleotides align to TRBD2. CDR1 and CDR2 from the germline V gene are LGHDT and YNNKEL (reference sequence). This CDR3 is built from 13 residues. Trimming at V came to 11 bases and at J to 1 base, leaving 6 bases not matched to a gene. The CDR3 DNA reads as TGTGCCGCCCGGGAGGTGGGCACAGATACGCAGTATTTT. Translation: CAAREVGTDTQYF.

The chain recombines TRBV25-1 with TRBJ1-2; a weak D match, TRBD1 (5 bases). Germline-derived CDR1 and CDR2 are MGHDK and SYGVNS. V was shortened by 8 bases and J by 7 bases, with 20 bases between the two germline ends. CDR3 size: 14 residues. In DNA, the CDR3 is TGTGCCAGCCAAAACGGGGGTAACTTACCTGGCTACACCTTC. Residues: CASQNGGNLPGYTF.

The V gene is TRBV3-1 (or the pseudogene TRBV3-2), the J gene TRBJ2-7; the match to TRBD1 covers 7 bases. J gave up 4 bases and V 1 base, and 4 bases lay outside the gene matches. Germline CDR1 reads LGHDT; CDR2 reads YNNKEL (reference sequence). The CDR3 spans 14 residues. The CDR3 sequence is CASSQARDSYEQYF. The CDR3 DNA is TGTGCCAGCAGCCAAGCCCGGGACAGTTACGAGCAGTACTTC.

This chain uses TRBV29-1 with TRBJ1-1; unclear D gene. Trimming left V 4 bases short and J 6 bases short, with 6 bases between. Germline V gene data show CDR1 as SQVTM and CDR2 as ANQGSEA. This CDR3 has 10 residues. CDR3 in DNA: TGCAGCGTTGGGGGAGCTGAAGCTTTCTTT. Protein sequence: CSVGGAEAFF.

The chain combines TRBV19 with TRBJ2-5; no clear D. CDR3 length: 13 residues. V was trimmed by 4 bases and J by 1 base, leaving 7 bases between them. Per germline, CDR1 LNHDA and CDR2 SQIVND (reference sequence). The CDR3 reads CASSSTVQETQYF. The CDR3 DNA reads TGTGCCAGTAGTAGCACAGTCCAAGAGACCCAGTACTTC.

This sequence joins TRBV28 and TRBJ2-7; 7 nucleotides align to TRBD1. CDR1 is MDHEN, CDR2 SYDVKM, per germline. This CDR3 has 14 amino acids. V dropped 6 bases and J dropped 8; count of bases not matched to a gene: 13. The CDR3: CASRAGTATMKQYF. In DNA, the CDR3 is TGTGCCAGCAGGGCCGGGACAGCAACTATGAAGCAGTACTTC.

This clone is a singleton in its sample. The chain couples TRBV29-1 to TRBJ2-5; 9 bases are shared with TRBD2. CDR1 SQVTM and CDR2 ANQGSEA come from the germline V gene. The CDR3 covers 14 residues. With V trimmed by 0 bases and J by 3 bases, 2 bases remained unmatched. CDR3 bases: TGCAGCGTTGAAGAGAGACTAGCGGAAGAGACCCAGTACTTC. Translation gives CSVEERLAEETQYF.